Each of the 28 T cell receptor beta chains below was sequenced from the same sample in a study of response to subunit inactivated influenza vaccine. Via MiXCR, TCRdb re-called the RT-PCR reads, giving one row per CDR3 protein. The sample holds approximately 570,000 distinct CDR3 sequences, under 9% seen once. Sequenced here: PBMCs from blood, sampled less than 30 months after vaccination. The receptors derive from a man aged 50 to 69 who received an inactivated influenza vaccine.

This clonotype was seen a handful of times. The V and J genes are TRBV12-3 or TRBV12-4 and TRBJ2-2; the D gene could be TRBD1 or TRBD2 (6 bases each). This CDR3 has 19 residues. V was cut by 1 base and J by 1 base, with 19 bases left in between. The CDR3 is CASSLVGGFRQVNTGELFF. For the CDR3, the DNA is TGTGCCAGCAGTTTAGTCGGGGGCTTTCGACAGGTGAACACCGGGGAGCTGTTTTTT.

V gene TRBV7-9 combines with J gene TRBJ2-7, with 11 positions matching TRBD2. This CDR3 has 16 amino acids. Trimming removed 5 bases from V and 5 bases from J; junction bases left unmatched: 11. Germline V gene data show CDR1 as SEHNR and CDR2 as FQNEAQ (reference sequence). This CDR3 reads CASSGGLAGRGDEQYF. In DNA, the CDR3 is TGTGCCAGCAGCGGCGGACTAGCGGGCCGAGGGGACGAGCAGTACTTC.

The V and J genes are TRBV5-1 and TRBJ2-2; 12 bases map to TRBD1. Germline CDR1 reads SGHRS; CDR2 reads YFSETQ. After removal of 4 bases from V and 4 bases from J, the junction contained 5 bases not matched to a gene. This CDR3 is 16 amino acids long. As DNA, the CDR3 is TGCGCCAGCAGCCCCGGGACAGGGGGCCGCACCGGGGAGCTGTTTTTT. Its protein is CASSPGTGGRTGELFF. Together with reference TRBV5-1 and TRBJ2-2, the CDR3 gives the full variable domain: KAGVTQTPRYLIKTRGQQVTLSCSPISGHRSVSWYQQTPGQGLQFLFEYFSETQRNKGNFPGRFSGRQFSNSRSEMNVSTLELGDSALYLCASSPGTGGRTGELFFGEGSRLTVL.

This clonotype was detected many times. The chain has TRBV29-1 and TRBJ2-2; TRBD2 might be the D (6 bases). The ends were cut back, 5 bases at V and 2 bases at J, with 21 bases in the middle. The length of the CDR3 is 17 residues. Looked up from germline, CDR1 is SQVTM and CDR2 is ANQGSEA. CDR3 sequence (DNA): TGCAGCGTTATCAATGAAAGACTAGGCCTAAACACCGGGGAGCTGTTTTTT. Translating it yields CSVINERLGLNTGELFF.

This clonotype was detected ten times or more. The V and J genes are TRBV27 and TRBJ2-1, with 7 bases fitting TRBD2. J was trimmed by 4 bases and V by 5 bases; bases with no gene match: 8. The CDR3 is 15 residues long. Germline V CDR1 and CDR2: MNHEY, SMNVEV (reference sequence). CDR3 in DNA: TGTGCCAGCAGTACCCTGGGGGGGAAGTACAATGAGCAGTTCTTC. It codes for CASSTLGGKYNEQFF.

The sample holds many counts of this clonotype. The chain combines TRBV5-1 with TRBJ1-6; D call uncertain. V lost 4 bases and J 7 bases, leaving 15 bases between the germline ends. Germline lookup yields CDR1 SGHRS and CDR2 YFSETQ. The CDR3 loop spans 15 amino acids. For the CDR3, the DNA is TGCGCCAGCAGCCCGGAGGGAACAATAAATTCACCCCTCCACTTT. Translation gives CASSPEGTINSPLHF.

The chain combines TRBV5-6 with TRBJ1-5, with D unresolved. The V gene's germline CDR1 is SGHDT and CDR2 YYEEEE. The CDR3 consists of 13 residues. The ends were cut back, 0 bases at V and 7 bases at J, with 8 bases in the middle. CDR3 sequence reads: CASSLGLAQPQHF. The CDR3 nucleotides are TGTGCCAGCAGCTTGGGTCTGGCCCAGCCCCAGCATTTT. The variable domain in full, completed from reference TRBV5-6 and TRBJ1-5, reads DAGVTQSPTHLIKTRGQQVTLRCSPKSGHDTVSWYQQALGQGPQFIFQYYEEEERQRGNFPDRFSGHQFPNYSSELNVNALLLGDSALYLCASSLGLAQPQHFGDGTRLSIL.

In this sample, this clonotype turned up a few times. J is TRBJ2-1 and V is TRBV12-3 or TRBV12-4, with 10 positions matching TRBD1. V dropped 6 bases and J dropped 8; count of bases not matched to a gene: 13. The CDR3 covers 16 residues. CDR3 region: CASRVEFGQGGYEQFF. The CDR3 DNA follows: TGTGCCAGCAGAGTAGAGTTTGGACAGGGGGGTTATGAGCAGTTCTTC.

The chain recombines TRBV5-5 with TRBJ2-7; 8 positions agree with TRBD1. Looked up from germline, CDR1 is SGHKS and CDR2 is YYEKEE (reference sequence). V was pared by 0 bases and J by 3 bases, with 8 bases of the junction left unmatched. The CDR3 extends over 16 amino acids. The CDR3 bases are TGTGCCAGCAGCTTGGCTTTCTCAGGGGGCATCTACGAGCAGTACTTC. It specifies CASSLAFSGGIYEQYF.

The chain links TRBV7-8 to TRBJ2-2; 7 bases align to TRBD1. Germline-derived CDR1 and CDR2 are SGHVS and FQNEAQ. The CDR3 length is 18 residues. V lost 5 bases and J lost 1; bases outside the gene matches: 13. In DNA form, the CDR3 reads TGTGCCAGCAGCCACGACCCCCTCCGACAGGGGAACACCGGGGAGCTGTTTTTT. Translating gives CASSHDPLRQGNTGELFF.

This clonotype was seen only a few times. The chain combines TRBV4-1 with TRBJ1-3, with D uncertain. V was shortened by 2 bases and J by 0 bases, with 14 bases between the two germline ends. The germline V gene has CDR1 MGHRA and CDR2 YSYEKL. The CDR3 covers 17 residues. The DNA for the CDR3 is TGCGCCAGCAGCCAACAGGAGCCAGCTCACTCTGGAAACACCATATATTTT. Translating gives CASSQQEPAHSGNTIYF.

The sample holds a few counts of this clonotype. In DNA, the CDR3 is TGTGCCAGCCTAAACGTGGGGGCCTCTGGAGTTGTAGCCAAAAACATTCAGTACTTC. Encoded protein: CASLNVGASGVVAKNIQYF. This chain connects TRBV6-1 to TRBJ2-4; a possible D gene is TRBD1 (6 bases). The CDR3 runs to 19 residues. V was trimmed by 8 bases and J by 0 bases, leaving 26 bases between them. CDR1 is MNHNS, CDR2 SASEGT, per germline.

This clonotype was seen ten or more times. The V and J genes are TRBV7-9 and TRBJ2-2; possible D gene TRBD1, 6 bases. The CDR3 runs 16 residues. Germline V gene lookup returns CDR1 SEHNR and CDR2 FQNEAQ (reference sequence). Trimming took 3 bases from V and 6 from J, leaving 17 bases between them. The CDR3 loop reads CASSFPTGSVAGELFF. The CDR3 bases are TGTGCCAGCAGCTTCCCTACAGGGAGTGTAGCCGGGGAGCTGTTTTTT.

CDR3 coding DNA: TGTGCCAGCAGTACCGGACTAGGGTACAATGAGCAGTTCTTC. Protein product: CASSTGLGYNEQFF. V usage is TRBV6-2 or TRBV6-3 and J usage is TRBJ2-1; 7 nucleotides line up with TRBD2. The V and J ends lost 5 bases and 4 bases, in that order; junction bases with no gene match: 5. CDR3 length equals 14 residues. Germline V lookup: CDR1 MNHEY, CDR2 SVGEGT.

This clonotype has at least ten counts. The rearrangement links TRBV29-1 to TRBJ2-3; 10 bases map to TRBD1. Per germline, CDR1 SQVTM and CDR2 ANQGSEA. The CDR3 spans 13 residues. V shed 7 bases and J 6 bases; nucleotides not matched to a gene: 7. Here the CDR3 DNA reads TGCAGCGCCGGACAGGGGGGGCCGGATACGCAGTATTTT. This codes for CSAGQGGPDTQYF.

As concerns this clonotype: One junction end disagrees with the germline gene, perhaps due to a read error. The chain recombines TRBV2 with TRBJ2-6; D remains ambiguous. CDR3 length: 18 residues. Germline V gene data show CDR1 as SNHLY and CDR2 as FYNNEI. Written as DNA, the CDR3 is TGTACCAGCAGTCCCGGAAGGTCAATCCTTCCTGGGGCCAACGTCCTGACTTTC. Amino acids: CTSSPGRSILPGANVLTF.

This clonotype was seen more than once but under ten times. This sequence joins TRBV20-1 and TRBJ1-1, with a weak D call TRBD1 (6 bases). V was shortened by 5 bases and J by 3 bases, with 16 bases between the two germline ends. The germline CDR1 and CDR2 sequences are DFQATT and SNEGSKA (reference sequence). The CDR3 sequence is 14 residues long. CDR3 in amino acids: CSAGGVGRDTEAFF. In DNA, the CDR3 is TGCAGTGCTGGGGGCGTAGGGAGGGACACTGAAGCTTTCTTT.

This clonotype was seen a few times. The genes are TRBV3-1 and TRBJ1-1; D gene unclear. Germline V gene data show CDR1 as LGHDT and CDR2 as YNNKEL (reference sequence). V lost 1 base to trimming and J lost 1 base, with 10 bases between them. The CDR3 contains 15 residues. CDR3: CASSQAYRPNTEAFF. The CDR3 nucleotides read TGTGCCAGCAGCCAAGCGTACAGACCGAACACTGAAGCTTTCTTT.

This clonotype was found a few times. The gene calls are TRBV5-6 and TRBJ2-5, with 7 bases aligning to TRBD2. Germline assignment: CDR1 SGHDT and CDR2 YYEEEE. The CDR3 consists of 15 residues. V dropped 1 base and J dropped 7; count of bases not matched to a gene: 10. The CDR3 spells CASSLPGGGPRTQYF. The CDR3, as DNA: TGTGCCAGCAGCTTGCCCGGCGGGGGACCCAGGACCCAGTACTTC.

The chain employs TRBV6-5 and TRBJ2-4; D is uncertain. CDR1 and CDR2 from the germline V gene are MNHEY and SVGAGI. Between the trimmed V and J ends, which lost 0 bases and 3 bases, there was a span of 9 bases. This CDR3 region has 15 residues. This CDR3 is CASSYSLSDKNIQYF. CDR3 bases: TGTGCCAGCAGTTACTCTTTGTCAGACAAAAACATTCAGTACTTC.

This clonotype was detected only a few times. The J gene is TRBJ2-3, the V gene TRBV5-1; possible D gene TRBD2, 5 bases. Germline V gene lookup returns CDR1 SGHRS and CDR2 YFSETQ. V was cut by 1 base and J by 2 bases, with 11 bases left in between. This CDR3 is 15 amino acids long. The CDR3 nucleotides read TGCGCCAGCAGCTTGATAACGGGGTTCACAGATACGCAGTATTTT. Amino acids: CASSLITGFTDTQYF. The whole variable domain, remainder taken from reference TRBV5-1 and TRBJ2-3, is KAGVTQTPRYLIKTRGQQVTLSCSPISGHRSVSWYQQTPGQGLQFLFEYFSETQRNKGNFPGRFSGRQFSNSRSEMNVSTLELGDSALYLCASSLITGFTDTQYFGPGTRLTVL.

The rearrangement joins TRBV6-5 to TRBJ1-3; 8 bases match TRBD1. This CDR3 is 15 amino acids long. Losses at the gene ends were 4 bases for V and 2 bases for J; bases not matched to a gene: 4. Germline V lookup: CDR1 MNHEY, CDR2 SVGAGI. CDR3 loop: CASSFRTGTGNTIYF. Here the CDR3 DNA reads TGTGCCAGCAGTTTCCGGACAGGGACTGGAAACACCATATATTTT.

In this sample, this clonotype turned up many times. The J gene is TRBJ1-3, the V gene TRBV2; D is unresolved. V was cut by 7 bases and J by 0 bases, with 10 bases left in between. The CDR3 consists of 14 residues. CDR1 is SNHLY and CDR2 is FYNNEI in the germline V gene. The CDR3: CASTSGYSGNTIYF. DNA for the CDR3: TGTGCCAGCACCAGCGGCTACTCTGGAAACACCATATATTTT.

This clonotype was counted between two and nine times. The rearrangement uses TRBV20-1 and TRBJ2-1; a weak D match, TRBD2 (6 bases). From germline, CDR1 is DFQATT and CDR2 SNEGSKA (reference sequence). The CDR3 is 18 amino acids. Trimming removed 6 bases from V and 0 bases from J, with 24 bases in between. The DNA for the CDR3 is TGCAGTGCACCCGGGACTCACATAAATACGAGCTCCTACAATGAGCAGTTCTTC. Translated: CSAPGTHINTSSYNEQFF.

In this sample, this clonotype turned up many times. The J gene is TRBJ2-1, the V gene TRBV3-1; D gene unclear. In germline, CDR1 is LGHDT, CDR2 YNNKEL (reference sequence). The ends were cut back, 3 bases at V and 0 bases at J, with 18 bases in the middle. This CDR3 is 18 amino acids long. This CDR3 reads CASSQVLRLQRSYNEQFF. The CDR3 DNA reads TGTGCCAGCAGCCAGGTCTTAAGGTTGCAGCGCTCCTACAATGAGCAGTTCTTC.

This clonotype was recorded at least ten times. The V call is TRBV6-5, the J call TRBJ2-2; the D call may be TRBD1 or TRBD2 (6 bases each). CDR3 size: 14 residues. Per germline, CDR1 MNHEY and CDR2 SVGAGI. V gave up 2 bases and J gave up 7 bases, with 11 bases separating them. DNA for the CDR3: TGTGCCAGCAGTTACGGAGGGGGAAGCGGGGAGCTGTTTTTT. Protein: CASSYGGGSGELFF.

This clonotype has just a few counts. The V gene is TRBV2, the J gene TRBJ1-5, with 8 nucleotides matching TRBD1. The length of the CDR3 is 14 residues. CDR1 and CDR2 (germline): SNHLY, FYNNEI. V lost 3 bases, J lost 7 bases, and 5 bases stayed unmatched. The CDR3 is CASSETGAKQPQHF. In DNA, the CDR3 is TGTGCCAGCAGTGAGACAGGGGCTAAACAGCCCCAGCATTTT.

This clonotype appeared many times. This CDR3 is CASSLVDLTGELFF. In DNA, the CDR3 is TGCGCCAGCAGTCTGGTGGACCTGACCGGGGAGCTGTTTTTT. The chain couples TRBV5-1 to TRBJ2-2; D is unresolved. Germline V gene lookup returns CDR1 SGHRS and CDR2 YFSETQ. The CDR3 sequence is 14 residues long. Trimming pared 5 bases from V and 5 bases from J, leaving 13 bases between.